These 4 T cell receptor beta chains came from one sample sequenced in a study of graft-versus-host responses after intestinal transplantation. The antigens these receptors bind are not known. The assay was immunoSEQ multiplex PCR, and TCRdb's table has in-frame clones only and misses some. The sample has fewer than 120,000 clones, roughly 93% seen once. The source was unstimulated CD8+ T cells sorted from spleen or lymph node cells, collected before intestinal transplant. The source is a human donor who received an intestinal transplant.

This chain joins TRBV5-8 and TRBJ1-1; D is undetermined. V was cut by 0 bases and J by 0 bases, with 12 bases left in between. The CDR3 spans 16 residues. From germline, CDR1 is SGHTS and CDR2 YDEGEE. CDR3: CASSLGVWDLNTEAFF. The CDR3 DNA is TGTGCCAGCAGCTTGGGGGTTTGGGATTTGAACACTGAAGCTTTCTTT.

The J gene is TRBJ2-7, the V gene TRBV19; D perhaps matches TRBD1 (6 bases). The CDR3 spans 14 residues. Germline V gives CDR1 LNHDA, CDR2 SQIVND (reference sequence). V was trimmed by 2 bases and J by 5 bases, leaving 13 bases between them. The CDR3 loop reads CASSIRVQGDEQYF. The CDR3 DNA sequence: TGTGCCAGTAGTATAAGGGTACAGGGAGACGAGCAGTACTTC.

Notes on this clone: This specimen includes other DNA sequences encoding the same CDR3. The V and J genes are TRBV28 and TRBJ1-1; D is possibly TRBD1 (5 bases). Germline V gene lookup returns CDR1 MDHEN and CDR2 SYDVKM. The CDR3 is 14 residues long. The germline V and J ends were trimmed by 2 bases and 4 bases, with 11 bases remaining between them. CDR3 sequence reads: CASSLARGSTEAFF. CDR3 DNA: TGTGCCAGCAGTTTAGCTAGGGGTAGCACTGAAGCTTTCTTT.

V gene TRBV28 combines with J gene TRBJ2-7; D uncertain. Trimming cost V 2 bases and J 4 bases, with 6 bases left between them. This CDR3 spans 12 amino acids. The germline CDR1 and CDR2 sequences are MDHEN and SYDVKM. The CDR3 reads CASSLGKYEQYF. The DNA of the CDR3 is TGTGCCAGCAGTTTAGGGAAGTACGAGCAGTACTTC.